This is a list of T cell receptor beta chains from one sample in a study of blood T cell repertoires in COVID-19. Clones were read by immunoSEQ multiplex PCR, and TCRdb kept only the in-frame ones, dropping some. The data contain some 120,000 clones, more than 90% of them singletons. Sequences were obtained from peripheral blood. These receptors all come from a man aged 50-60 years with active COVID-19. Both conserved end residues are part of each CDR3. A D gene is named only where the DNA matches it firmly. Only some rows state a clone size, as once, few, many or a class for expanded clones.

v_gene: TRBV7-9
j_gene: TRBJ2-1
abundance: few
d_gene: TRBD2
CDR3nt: TGTGCCAGCAGCTTAGAGCGGGATAATGAGCAGTTCTTC
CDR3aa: CASSLERDNEQFF

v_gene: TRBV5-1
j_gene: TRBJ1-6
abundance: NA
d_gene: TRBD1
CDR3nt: TGCGCCAGCAGCTTGGCCCCCGACAGGGGGGATTCACCCCTCCACTTT
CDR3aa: CASSLAPDRGDSPLHF

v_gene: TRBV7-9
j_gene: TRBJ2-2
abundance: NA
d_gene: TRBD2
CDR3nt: TGTGCCAGCAGCTTAGCAAGCGGGGCGAACACCGGGGAGCTGTTTTTT
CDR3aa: CASSLASGANTGELFF

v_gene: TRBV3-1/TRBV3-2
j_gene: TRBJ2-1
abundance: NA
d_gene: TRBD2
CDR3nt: TGTGCCAGCAGCCAAGGAGGTGTCTGGCGGGGGGGCCGTAATGAGCAGTTCTTC
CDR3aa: CASSQGGVWRGGRNEQFF

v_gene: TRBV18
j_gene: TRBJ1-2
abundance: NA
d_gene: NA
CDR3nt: TGTGCCAGCTCAGATGGACGGGGGTATGGCTACACCTTC
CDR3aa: CASSDGRGYGYTF

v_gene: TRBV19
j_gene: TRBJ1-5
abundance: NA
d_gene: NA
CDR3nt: TGTGCCAGTAGTACACAGGAAAATCAGCCCCAGCATTTT
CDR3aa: CASSTQENQPQHF

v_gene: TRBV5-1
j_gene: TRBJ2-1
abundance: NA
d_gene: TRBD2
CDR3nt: TGCGCCAGCAGCTCGGCCGGGACTAGCGGGAGTAAGGCGGCTGAGCAGTTCTTC
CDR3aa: CASSSAGTSGSKAAEQFF

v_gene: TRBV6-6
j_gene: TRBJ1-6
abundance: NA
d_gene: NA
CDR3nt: TGTGCCAGCAGTTACTCGACCGAAAGGGGGAAAAGTCCCCTCCACTTT
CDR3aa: CASSYSTERGKSPLHF

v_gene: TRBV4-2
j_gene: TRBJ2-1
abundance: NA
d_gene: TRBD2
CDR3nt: TGTGCCAGCAGCCAATCCGGGCTAGCGGGGGGTGAGCAGTTCTTC
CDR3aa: CASSQSGLAGGEQFF

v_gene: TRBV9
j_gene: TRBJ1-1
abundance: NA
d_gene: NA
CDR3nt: TGTGCCAGCAGCCCTATGACAGGTCTGAGGGACACTGAAGCTTTCTTT
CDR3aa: CASSPMTGLRDTEAFF

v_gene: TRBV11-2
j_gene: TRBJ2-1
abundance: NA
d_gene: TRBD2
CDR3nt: TGTGCCAGCAGCTTACTACGACTAGCGGACTACAATGAGCAGTTCTTC
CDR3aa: CASSLLRLADYNEQFF

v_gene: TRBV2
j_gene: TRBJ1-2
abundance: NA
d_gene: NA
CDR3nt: TGTGCCAGCACTGACCCCCAGGGAGGGAACTATGGCTACACCTTC
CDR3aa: CASTDPQGGNYGYTF

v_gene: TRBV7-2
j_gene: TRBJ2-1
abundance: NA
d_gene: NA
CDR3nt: TGTGCCAGCAGCTTAGTCGGATTAGCACAGTTCTTC
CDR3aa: CASSLVGLAQFF

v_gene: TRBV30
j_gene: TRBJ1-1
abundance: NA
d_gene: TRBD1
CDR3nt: TGTGCCTGGAGTAGGGACAGGGTGAACACTGAAGCTTTCTTT
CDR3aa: CAWSRDRVNTEAFF

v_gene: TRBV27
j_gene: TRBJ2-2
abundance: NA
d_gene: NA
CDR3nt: TGTGCCAGCAGTTTTGCCCAGGGTAACACCGGGGAGCTGTTTTTT
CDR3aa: CASSFAQGNTGELFF

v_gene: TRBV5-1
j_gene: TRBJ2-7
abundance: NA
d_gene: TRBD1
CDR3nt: TGCGCCAGCAGCCAAATGGACAGGGTTGACGAGCAGTACTTC
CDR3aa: CASSQMDRVDEQYF

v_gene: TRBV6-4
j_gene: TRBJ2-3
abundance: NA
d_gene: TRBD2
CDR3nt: TGTGCCAGCAGCGCCCTAGCGGGGGGGCCGGATACGCAGTATTTT
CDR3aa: CASSALAGGPDTQYF

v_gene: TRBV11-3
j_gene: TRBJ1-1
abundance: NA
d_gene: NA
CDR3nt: TGTGCCAGCAGCTTAAGAGGGCAGGTGATCACTGAAGCTTTCTTT
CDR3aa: CASSLRGQVITEAFF

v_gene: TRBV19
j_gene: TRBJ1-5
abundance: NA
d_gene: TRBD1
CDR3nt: TGTGCCAGTGATACAGGGGGCGTTCAGCCCCAGCATTTT
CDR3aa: CASDTGGVQPQHF

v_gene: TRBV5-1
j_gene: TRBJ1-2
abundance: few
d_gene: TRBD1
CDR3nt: TGCGCCAGCAGCACCACAGGGGCAGACTATGGCTACACCTTC
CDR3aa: CASSTTGADYGYTF

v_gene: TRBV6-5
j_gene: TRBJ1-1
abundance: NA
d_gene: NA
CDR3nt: TGTGCCAGCAGTTACGGCACGAACACTGAAGCTTTCTTT
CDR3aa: CASSYGTNTEAFF

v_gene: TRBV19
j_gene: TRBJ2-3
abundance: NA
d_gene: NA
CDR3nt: TGTGCCAGTAGTATAGATCCCCGGGGGAGGTTCACAGATACGCAGTATTTT
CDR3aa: CASSIDPRGRFTDTQYF

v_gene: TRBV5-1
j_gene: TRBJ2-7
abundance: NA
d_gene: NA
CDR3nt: TGCGCCAGCAGCTTGTCGGGGGAGGCCTACGAGCAGTACTTC
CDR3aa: CASSLSGEAYEQYF

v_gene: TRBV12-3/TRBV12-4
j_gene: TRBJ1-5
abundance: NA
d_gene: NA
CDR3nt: TGTGCCAGCAGTTTAAAGGGGAATCAGCCCCAGCATTTT
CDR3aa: CASSLKGNQPQHF

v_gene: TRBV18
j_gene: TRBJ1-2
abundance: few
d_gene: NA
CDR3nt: TGTGCCAGCTCACCGCAGCCGACAAGTTCAGCTAACTATGGCTACACCTTC
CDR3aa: CASSPQPTSSANYGYTF

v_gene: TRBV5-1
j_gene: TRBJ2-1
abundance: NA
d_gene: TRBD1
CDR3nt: TGCGCCAGCAGCCGGTGGCCGGGACAGGGGAACAATGAGCAGTTCTTC
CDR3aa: CASSRWPGQGNNEQFF

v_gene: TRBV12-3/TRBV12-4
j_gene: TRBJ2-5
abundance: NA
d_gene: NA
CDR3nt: TGTGCCAGCAGTTTAGTTCGGCGGGAGACCCAGTACTTC
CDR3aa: CASSLVRRETQYF

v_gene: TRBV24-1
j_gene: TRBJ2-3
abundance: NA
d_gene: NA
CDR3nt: TGTGCCACCAGTGATTCGGGGACTACAGATACGCAGTATTTT
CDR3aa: CATSDSGTTDTQYF

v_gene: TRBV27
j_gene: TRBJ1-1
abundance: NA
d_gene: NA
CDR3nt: TGTGCCACAGGAACAGGGACTGAAGCTTTCTTT
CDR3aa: CATGTGTEAFF

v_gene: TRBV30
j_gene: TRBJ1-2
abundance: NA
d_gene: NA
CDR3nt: TGTGCCTGGAGTGTACTCGGTGGGGGCGACGGCTATGGCTACACCTTC
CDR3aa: CAWSVLGGGDGYGYTF

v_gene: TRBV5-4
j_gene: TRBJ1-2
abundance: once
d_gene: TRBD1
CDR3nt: TGTGCCAGCAGCTTGACGACAGGGCACGGCTACACCTTC
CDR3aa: CASSLTTGHGYTF

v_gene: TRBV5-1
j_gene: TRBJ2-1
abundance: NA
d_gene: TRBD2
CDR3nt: TGCGCCAGCAGCTTAACCTCAGGGACTAGCGAATACAATGAGCAGTTCTTC
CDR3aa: CASSLTSGTSEYNEQFF

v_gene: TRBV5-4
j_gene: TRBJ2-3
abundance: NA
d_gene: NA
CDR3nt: TGTGCCAGCAGCTTGCGAGCAGGGAACACAGATACGCAGTATTTT
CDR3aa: CASSLRAGNTDTQYF

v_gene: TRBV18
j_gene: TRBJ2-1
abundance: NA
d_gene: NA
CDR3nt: TGTGCCAGCTCACCAGGGGAGATAATCTACAATGAGCAGTTCTTC
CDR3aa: CASSPGEIIYNEQFF

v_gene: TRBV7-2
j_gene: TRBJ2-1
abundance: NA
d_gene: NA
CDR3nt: TGTGCCAGCAGCGTGTTTCCTGCTAGGGACAATCTTCGCCGGGAGCAGTTCTTC
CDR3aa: CASSVFPARDNLRREQFF

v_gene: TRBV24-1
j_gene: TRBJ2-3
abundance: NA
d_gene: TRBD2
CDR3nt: TGTGCCACCAGCTCTAGCGGGATATTGGATACGCAGTATTTT
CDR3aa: CATSSSGILDTQYF

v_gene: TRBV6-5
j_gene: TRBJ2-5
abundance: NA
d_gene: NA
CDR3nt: TGTGCCTCCCGGGACGGGGGACGCCAAGAGACCCAGTACTTC
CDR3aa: CASRDGGRQETQYF

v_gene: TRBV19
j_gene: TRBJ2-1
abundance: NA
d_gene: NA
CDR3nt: TGTGCCAGTAGTACTCGGTTGAGTCACAATGAGCAGTTCTTC
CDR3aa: CASSTRLSHNEQFF

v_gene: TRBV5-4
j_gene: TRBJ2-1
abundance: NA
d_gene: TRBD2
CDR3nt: TGTGCCAGCAGCTTCAGGACTAGCGGAAACAATGAGCAGTTCTTC
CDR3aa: CASSFRTSGNNEQFF

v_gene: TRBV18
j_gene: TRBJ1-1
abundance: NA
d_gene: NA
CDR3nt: TGTGCCAGCTCACCCGGACTCGAGAACACTGAAGCTTTCTTT
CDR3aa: CASSPGLENTEAFF

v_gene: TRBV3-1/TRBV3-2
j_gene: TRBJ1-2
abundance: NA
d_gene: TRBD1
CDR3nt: TGTGCCAGCAGCAAAAACCCAGGGGGGTCGCCAGCTAACTATGGCTACACCTTC
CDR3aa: CASSKNPGGSPANYGYTF